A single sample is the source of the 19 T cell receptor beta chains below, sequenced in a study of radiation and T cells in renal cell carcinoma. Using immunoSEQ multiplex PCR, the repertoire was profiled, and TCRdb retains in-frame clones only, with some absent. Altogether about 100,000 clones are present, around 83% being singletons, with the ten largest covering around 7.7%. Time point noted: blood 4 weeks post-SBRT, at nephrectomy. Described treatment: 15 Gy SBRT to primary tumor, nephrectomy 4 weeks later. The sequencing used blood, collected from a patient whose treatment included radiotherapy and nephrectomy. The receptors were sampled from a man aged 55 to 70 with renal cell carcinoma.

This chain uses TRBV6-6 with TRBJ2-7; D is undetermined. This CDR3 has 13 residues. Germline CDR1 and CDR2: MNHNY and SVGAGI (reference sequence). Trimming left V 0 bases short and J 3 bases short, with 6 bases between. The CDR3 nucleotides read TGTGCCAGCAGTTACTCTCCCGACTACGAGCAGTACTTC. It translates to CASSYSPDYEQYF.

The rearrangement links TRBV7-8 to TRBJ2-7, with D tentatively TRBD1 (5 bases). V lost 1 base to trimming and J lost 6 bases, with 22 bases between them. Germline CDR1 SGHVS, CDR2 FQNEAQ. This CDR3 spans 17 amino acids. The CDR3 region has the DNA TGTGCCAGCAGCTTAGGGAATGGGGCTCTGAATAATGGCGAGCAGTACTTC. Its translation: CASSLGNGALNNGEQYF.

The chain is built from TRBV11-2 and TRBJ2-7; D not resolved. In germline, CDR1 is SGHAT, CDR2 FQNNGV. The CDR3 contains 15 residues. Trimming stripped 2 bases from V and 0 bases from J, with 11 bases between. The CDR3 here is CASSLPAEYSYEQYF. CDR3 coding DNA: TGTGCCAGCAGCTTACCGGCGGAGTACTCCTACGAGCAGTACTTC.

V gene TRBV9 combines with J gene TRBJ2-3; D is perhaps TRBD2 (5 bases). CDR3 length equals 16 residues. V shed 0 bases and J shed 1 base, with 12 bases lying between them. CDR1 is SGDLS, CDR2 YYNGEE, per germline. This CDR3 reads CASSVGLREGTDTQYF. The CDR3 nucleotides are TGTGCCAGCAGCGTAGGGCTTCGGGAAGGCACAGATACGCAGTATTTT.

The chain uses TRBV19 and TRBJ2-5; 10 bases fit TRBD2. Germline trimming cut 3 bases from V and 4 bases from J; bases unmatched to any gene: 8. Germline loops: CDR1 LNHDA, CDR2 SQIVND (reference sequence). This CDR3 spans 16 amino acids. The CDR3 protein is CASSMASGSSGETQYF. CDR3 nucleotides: TGTGCCAGTAGTATGGCTAGCGGGAGTTCGGGAGAGACCCAGTACTTC. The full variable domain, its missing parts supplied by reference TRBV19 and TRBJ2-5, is DGGITQSPKYLFRKEGQNVTLSCEQNLNHDAMYWYRQDPGQGLRLIYYSQIVNDFQKGDIAEGYSVSREKKESFPLTVTSAQKNPTAFYLCASSMASGSSGETQYFGPGTRLLVL.

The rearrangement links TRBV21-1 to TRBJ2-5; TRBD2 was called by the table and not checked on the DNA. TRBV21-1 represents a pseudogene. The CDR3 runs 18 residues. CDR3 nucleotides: TGTGCCAGCAGCCAAAAGATGGTGACAACTAGTCGGCAAGAGACCCAGTACTTC. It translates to CASSQKMVTTSRQETQYF.

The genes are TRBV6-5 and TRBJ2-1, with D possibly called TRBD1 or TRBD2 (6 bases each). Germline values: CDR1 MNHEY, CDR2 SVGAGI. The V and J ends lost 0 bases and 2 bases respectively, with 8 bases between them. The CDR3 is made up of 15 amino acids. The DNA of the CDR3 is TGTGCCAGCAGTTACTCAGGGGGGCCCTACAATGAGCAGTTCTTC. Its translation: CASSYSGGPYNEQFF.

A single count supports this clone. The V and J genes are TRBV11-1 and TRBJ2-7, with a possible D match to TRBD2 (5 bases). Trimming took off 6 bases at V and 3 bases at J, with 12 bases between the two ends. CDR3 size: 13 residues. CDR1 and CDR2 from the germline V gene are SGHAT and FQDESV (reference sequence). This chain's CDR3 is CASSPRELYEQYF. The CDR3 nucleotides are TGTGCCAGCAGTCCCCGGGAACTCTACGAGCAGTACTTC.

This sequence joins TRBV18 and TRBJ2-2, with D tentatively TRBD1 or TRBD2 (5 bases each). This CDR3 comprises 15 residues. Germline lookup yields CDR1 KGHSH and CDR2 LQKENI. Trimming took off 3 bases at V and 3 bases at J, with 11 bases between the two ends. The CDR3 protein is CASSPRGGDTGELFF. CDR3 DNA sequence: TGTGCCAGCTCACCGAGGGGTGGGGACACCGGGGAGCTGTTTTTT.

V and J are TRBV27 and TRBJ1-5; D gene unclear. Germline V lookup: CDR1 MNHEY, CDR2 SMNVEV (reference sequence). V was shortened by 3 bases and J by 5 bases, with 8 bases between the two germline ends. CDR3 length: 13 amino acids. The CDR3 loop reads CASSFGGDQPQHF. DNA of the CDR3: TGTGCCAGCAGTTTTGGCGGTGATCAGCCCCAGCATTTT.

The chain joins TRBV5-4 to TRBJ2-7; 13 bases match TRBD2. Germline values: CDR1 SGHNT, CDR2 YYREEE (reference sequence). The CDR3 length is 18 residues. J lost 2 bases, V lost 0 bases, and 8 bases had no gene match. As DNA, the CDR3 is TGTGCCAGCAGCTTGGGGGGACTAGCGGGGTGGGGTACCTACGAGCAGTACTTC. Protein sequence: CASSLGGLAGWGTYEQYF.

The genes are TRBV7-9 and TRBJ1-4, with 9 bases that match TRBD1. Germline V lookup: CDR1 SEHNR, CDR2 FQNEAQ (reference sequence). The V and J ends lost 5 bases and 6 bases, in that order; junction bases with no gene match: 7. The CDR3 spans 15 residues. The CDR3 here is CASSVQGAGDEKLFF. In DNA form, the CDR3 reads TGTGCCAGCAGCGTACAGGGGGCTGGCGATGAAAAACTGTTTTTT.

This chain's CDR3 is CASTLRGAGHEQFF. DNA for the CDR3: TGCGCCAGCACTCTCAGGGGAGCTGGGCATGAGCAGTTCTTC. The chain carries TRBV5-1 and TRBJ2-1; D is possibly TRBD1 (6 bases). This CDR3 is 14 amino acids long. Per the germline V gene, CDR1 is SGHRS and CDR2 is YFSETQ. V was pared by 6 bases and J by 8 bases, with 18 bases between.

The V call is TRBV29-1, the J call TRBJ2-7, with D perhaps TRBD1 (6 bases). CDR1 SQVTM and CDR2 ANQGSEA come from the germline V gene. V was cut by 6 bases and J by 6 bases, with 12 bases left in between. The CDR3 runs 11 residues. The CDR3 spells CSVAYRAEQYF. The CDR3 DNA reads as TGCAGCGTCGCTTACAGGGCCGAGCAGTACTTC.

The CDR3 region is CASSRSSYNSPLHF. In DNA form, the CDR3 reads TGTGCCAGCAGTAGGAGCTCCTATAATTCACCCCTCCACTTT. The chain joins TRBV6-5 to TRBJ1-6; D ambiguous. The length of the CDR3 is 14 residues. Trimming pared 5 bases from V and 0 bases from J, leaving 5 bases between. Germline CDR1 and CDR2: MNHEY and SVGAGI.

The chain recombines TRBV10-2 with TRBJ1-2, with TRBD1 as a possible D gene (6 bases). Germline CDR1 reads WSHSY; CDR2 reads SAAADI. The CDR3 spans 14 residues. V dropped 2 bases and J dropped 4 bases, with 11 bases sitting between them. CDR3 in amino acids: CASSEGGLIYGYTF. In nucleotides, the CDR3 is TGCGCCAGCAGTGAGGGGGGGCTGATCTATGGCTACACCTTC.

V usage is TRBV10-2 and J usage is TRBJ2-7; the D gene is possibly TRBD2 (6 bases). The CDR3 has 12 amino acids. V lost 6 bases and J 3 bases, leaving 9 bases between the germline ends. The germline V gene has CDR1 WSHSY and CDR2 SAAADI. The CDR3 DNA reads TGCGCCAGCAGCCAAGCGGGCTACGAGCAGTACTTC. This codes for CASSQAGYEQYF.

The CDR3: CASSPGQPGANVLTF. DNA for the CDR3: TGTGCCAGCAGCCCCGGACAGCCTGGGGCCAACGTCCTGACTTTC. V usage is TRBV6-5 and J usage is TRBJ2-6; D may be TRBD1 (6 bases). CDR3 length equals 15 residues. The V gene's germline CDR1 is MNHEY and CDR2 SVGAGI. Trimming took off 6 bases at V and 2 bases at J, with 11 bases between the two ends.

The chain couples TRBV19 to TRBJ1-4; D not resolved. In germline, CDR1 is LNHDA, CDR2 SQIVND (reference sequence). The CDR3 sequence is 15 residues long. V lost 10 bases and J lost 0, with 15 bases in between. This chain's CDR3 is CATKVTESTNEKLFF. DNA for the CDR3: TGTGCCACTAAGGTCACAGAATCAACTAATGAAAAACTGTTTTTT.